These 19 T cell receptor beta chains came from one sample sequenced in a study of shared clonotypes between healthy human individuals. Libraries were prepared by immunoSEQ multiplex PCR; TCRdb keeps only in-frame clonotypes and omits some of them. The sample holds more than 1.2 million clones; 98% are singletons and the top ten take approximately 0.4%. Sequenced input: naive CD4+ T cells sorted from blood. The subset here: CD45RA+ positively selected. These receptors all stem from a man aged 25-45 years in good health.

The chain is built from TRBV11-3 and TRBJ2-1; 8 bases are shared with TRBD2. Per germline, CDR1 SGHNT and CDR2 YENEEA. V was pared by 1 base and J by 4 bases, with 3 bases of the junction left unmatched. CDR3 size: 15 residues. The CDR3 protein is CASSLAGGNYNEQFF. DNA for the CDR3: TGTGCCAGCAGCTTAGCGGGAGGGAATTACAATGAGCAGTTCTTC.

This clone was observed once. The chain has TRBV6-6 and TRBJ2-1; weak D call: TRBD1 (6 bases). V lost 2 bases and J lost 7, with 15 bases in between. From germline, CDR1 is MNHNY and CDR2 SVGAGI (reference sequence). The CDR3 loop spans 15 amino acids. The CDR3 bases are TGTGCCAGCAGTTACGGCAGGACAGTGATGAATGAGCAGTTCTTC. This sequence encodes CASSYGRTVMNEQFF.

J is TRBJ2-7 and V is TRBV9, with TRBD2 matching over 8 bases. The V segment lost 7 bases and the J segment 6 bases; nucleotides outside the gene matches: 9. The CDR3 spans 13 residues. Germline V gene lookup returns CDR1 SGDLS and CDR2 YYNGEE. The CDR3 loop is CASSAGGKREQYF. In nucleotides, the CDR3 is TGTGCCAGCTCCGCGGGGGGTAAGCGCGAGCAGTACTTC.

The chain links TRBV2 to TRBJ1-5; a weak D match, TRBD1 (6 bases). The germline V gene encodes CDR1 SNHLY and CDR2 FYNNEI. V was clipped by 8 bases and J by 1 base, with 18 bases between them. The CDR3 covers 16 residues. CDR3 coding DNA: TGTGCCAGCGGAAATACAGGGTCCTCAAGCAATCAGCCCCAGCATTTT. Encoded protein: CASGNTGSSSNQPQHF.

This chain's CDR3 is CASSQGLAVLQETQYF. In DNA form, the CDR3 reads TGCGCCAGCAGCCAGGGACTAGCGGTCTTACAAGAGACCCAGTACTTC. V is TRBV5-1 and J is TRBJ2-5; 11 nucleotides agree with TRBD2. The CDR3 has 16 amino acids. CDR1 SGHRS and CDR2 YFSETQ come from the germline V gene. Losses at the gene ends were 4 bases for V and 2 bases for J; bases not matched to a gene: 7.

The chain combines TRBV18 with TRBJ2-4, with D possibly matching TRBD2 (6 bases). In germline, CDR1 is KGHSH, CDR2 LQKENI. CDR3 size: 16 residues. V was clipped by 0 bases and J by 0 bases, with 9 bases between them. This CDR3 reads CASSPPGGVAKNIQYF. The CDR3 DNA sequence: TGTGCCAGCTCACCACCAGGAGGGGTAGCCAAAAACATTCAGTACTTC. The full variable domain, completed using reference TRBV18 and TRBJ2-4, is NAGVMQNPRHLVRRRGQEARLRCSPMKGHSHVYWYRQLPEEGLKFMVYLQKENIIDESGMPKERFSAEFPKEGPSILRIQQVVRGDSAAYFCASSPPGGVAKNIQYFGAGTRLSVL.

The rearrangement links TRBV30 to TRBJ2-5; D is ambiguous. The CDR3 contains 12 residues. Germline assignment: CDR1 GTSNPN and CDR2 SVGIG (reference sequence). Trimming removed 2 bases at V and 2 bases at J, with 6 bases between. This chain's CDR3 is CAWSSQQETQYF. CDR3 bases: TGTGCCTGGAGTTCGCAGCAAGAGACCCAGTACTTC. Drawing the rest from reference TRBV30 and TRBJ2-5, the complete variable domain is SQTIHQWPATLVQPVGSPLSLECTVEGTSNPNLYWYRQAAGRGLQLLFYSVGIGQISSEVPQNLSASRPQDRQFILSSKKLLLSDSGFYLCAWSSQQETQYFGPGTRLLVL.

The J gene is TRBJ2-7, the V gene TRBV7-2, with a weak D call TRBD2 (5 bases). Germline CDR1 reads SGHTA; CDR2 reads FQGNSA. The CDR3 covers 14 residues. V lost 6 bases and J 7 bases, leaving 19 bases between the germline ends. The CDR3 sequence is CASSLRGKIVEQYF. For the CDR3, the DNA is TGTGCCAGCAGTCTTCGAGGGAAAATAGTTGAGCAGTACTTC.

The chain carries TRBV28 and TRBJ2-1, with 11 positions matching TRBD2. The CDR3 length is 16 residues. With V trimmed by 5 bases and J by 3 bases, 6 bases remained unmatched. Germline-derived CDR1 and CDR2 are MDHEN and SYDVKM. The CDR3 region is CASSAPGTSGYNEQFF. As DNA, the CDR3 is TGTGCCAGCAGTGCCCCCGGGACTAGCGGCTACAATGAGCAGTTCTTC.

The chain has TRBV29-1 and TRBJ2-2, with 8 bases matching TRBD1. The V gene's germline CDR1 is SQVTM and CDR2 ANQGSEA. This CDR3 comprises 14 residues. Trimming cost V 6 bases and J 3 bases; bases outside gene matches: 6. The CDR3 nucleotides read TGCAGCGTAGGGACAGGAGAGGACACCGGGGAGCTGTTTTTT. This codes for CSVGTGEDTGELFF.

The chain couples TRBV7-8 to TRBJ1-4; perhaps TRBD1 as D (6 bases). CDR3 size: 18 residues. Trimming left V 5 bases short and J 7 bases short, with 26 bases between. Germline V gene sequence: CDR1 SGHVS, CDR2 FQNEAQ. The chain's CDR3 is CASSLHRAPLSYGEKLFF. CDR3 sequence (DNA): TGTGCCAGCAGCCTCCACAGGGCCCCGTTGTCATACGGTGAAAAACTGTTTTTT.

The chain has TRBV9 and TRBJ2-1, with D uncertain. CDR1 is SGDLS and CDR2 is YYNGEE in the germline V gene. The CDR3 is made up of 13 amino acids. Between the trimmed V and J ends, which lost 2 bases and 5 bases, there was a span of 8 bases. CDR3 loop: CASSVASNNEQFF. The CDR3 DNA reads as TGTGCCAGCAGCGTGGCTAGTAACAATGAGCAGTTCTTC.

This sequence joins TRBV13 and TRBJ2-2; 9 bases are shared with TRBD1. The CDR3 totals 16 residues. V lost 3 bases and J lost 4; bases outside the gene matches: 6. Germline CDR1 and CDR2: PRHDT and FYEKMQ (reference sequence). For the CDR3, the DNA is TGTGCCAGCAGCTTGTACGGGACAGGGTTCACCGGGGAGCTGTTTTTT. Encoded protein: CASSLYGTGFTGELFF. Looking up the rest from reference TRBV13 and TRBJ2-2 gives the full variable domain: AAGVIQSPRHLIKEKRETATLKCYPIPRHDTVYWYQQGPGQDPQFLISFYEKMQSDKGSIPDRFSAQQFSDYHSELNMSSLELGDSALYFCASSLYGTGFTGELFFGEGSRLTVL.

The chain combines TRBV19 with TRBJ2-2, with no clear D. The CDR3 totals 15 residues. Germline V gives CDR1 LNHDA, CDR2 SQIVND (reference sequence). Trimming stripped 2 bases from V and 2 bases from J, with 9 bases between. CDR3 nucleotides: TGTGCCAGTAGTATAAATCACCGCAACACCGGGGAGCTGTTTTTT. This gives the protein CASSINHRNTGELFF. Full variable domain (outside the CDR3, taken from reference TRBV19 and TRBJ2-2): DGGITQSPKYLFRKEGQNVTLSCEQNLNHDAMYWYRQDPGQGLRLIYYSQIVNDFQKGDIAEGYSVSREKKESFPLTVTSAQKNPTAFYLCASSINHRNTGELFFGEGSRLTVL.

The rearrangement joins TRBV5-6 to TRBJ2-7; 13 nucleotides align to TRBD2. V was pared by 2 bases and J by 0 bases, with 5 bases of the junction left unmatched. Germline V gene sequence: CDR1 SGHDT, CDR2 YYEEEE. This CDR3 region has 17 residues. The CDR3 reads CASSFGTSGKSSYEQYF. In nucleotides, the CDR3 is TGTGCCAGCAGCTTCGGGACTAGCGGGAAAAGCTCCTACGAGCAGTACTTC.

To note about this clone: Distinct nucleotide sequences in the sample also encode this CDR3. The V call is TRBV18, the J call TRBJ1-5, with D hard to call. The CDR3 spans 12 residues. Germline values: CDR1 KGHSH, CDR2 LQKENI. Trimming shortened V by 2 bases and J by 4 bases, and 3 bases separated the two germline ends. This chain's CDR3 is CASSPGNQPQHF. The CDR3, as DNA: TGTGCCAGCTCACCAGGGAATCAGCCCCAGCATTTT.

The gene calls are TRBV19 and TRBJ2-1; TRBD1 aligns across 7 bases. The CDR3 is made up of 13 amino acids. Germline-derived CDR1 and CDR2 are LNHDA and SQIVND (reference sequence). Germline trimming cut 5 bases from V and 12 bases from J; bases unmatched to any gene: 10. CDR3 nucleotide sequence: TGTGCCAGTAGTCTGATCTACAGGGGTCGGCAGTTCTTC. It translates to CASSLIYRGRQFF.

CDR3 amino acids: CASSDWPTSTDTQYF. CDR3 sequence (DNA): TGTGCCAGCAGTGACTGGCCTACTAGCACAGATACGCAGTATTTT. This rearrangement joins TRBV6-4 to TRBJ2-3; D call uncertain. Germline lookup yields CDR1 MRHNA and CDR2 SNTAGT. Trimming removed 1 base from V and 0 bases from J, with 8 bases in between. The CDR3 is made up of 15 amino acids.

The chain has TRBV6-6 and TRBJ2-7; the match to TRBD1 covers 9 bases. Germline assignment: CDR1 MNHNY and CDR2 SVGAGI (reference sequence). The CDR3 is made up of 15 amino acids. Trimming at V came to 2 bases and at J to 4 bases, leaving 6 bases not matched to a gene. As DNA, the CDR3 is TGTGCCAGCAGTTACCCCGGACAGGGGAGGTACGAGCAGTACTTC. Translation gives CASSYPGQGRYEQYF.